This T cell receptor (beta chain) emerged from a study of early T cells in non-severe SARS-CoV-2 infection. The germline V gene encodes CDR1 SQVTM and CDR2 ANQGSEA. The CDR3 totals 15 residues. V lost 6 bases, J lost 2 bases, and 9 bases stayed unmatched. The library protocol tagged individual cDNA molecules with unique molecular identifiers. TCRdb called the 5' RACE reads again in MiXCR, with one record for every CDR3 protein. The sample holds about 69,000 distinct CDR3 sequences, 9.5% seen once. This clonotype was counted many times. V and J are TRBV29-1 and TRBJ2-1; 8 nucleotides match TRBD1. Sequenced input: whole blood. The TCR was taken from an adult who was a healthcare worker with PCR-confirmed SARS-CoV-2 infection or an uninfected control (not recorded which). CDR3 DNA sequence: TGCAGCGTGGATGACAGGGGATCCCCCTACAATGAGCAGTTCTTC. Amino acids: CSVDDRGSPYNEQFF.